These 28 T cell receptor beta chains came from one sample sequenced in a study of T cells in localized non-small cell lung cancer. Sequencing used immunoSEQ multiplex PCR; TCRdb keeps in-frame clones, though not all of them. The table shows some 82,000 clones, with 80% occurring only once. Sequencing used PBMCs, obtained before any cancer treatment. These receptor sequences come from a man between 40 and 75 years old with stage II squamous cell lung carcinoma.

The chain links TRBV5-4 to TRBJ2-7; possibly TRBD1 for D (5 bases). This CDR3 spans 11 amino acids. Germline loops: CDR1 SGHNT, CDR2 YYREEE (reference sequence). Trimming took off 6 bases at V and 5 bases at J, with 9 bases between the two ends. The CDR3: CASKGIDEQYF. Here the CDR3 DNA reads TGTGCCAGCAAGGGGATAGACGAGCAGTACTTC. Combining the CDR3 with reference TRBV5-4 and TRBJ2-7 gives the whole variable domain ETGVTQSPTHLIKTRGQQVTLRCSSQSGHNTVSWYQQALGQGPQFIFQYYREEENGRGNFPPRFSGLQFPNYSSELNVNALELDDSALYLCASKGIDEQYFGPGTRLTVT.

V is TRBV20-1 and J is TRBJ1-4, with D possibly being TRBD1 (5 bases). CDR1 and CDR2 from the germline V gene are DFQATT and SNEGSKA (reference sequence). Deletions cut 5 bases from V and 7 bases from J, with 8 bases between. This CDR3 contains 11 residues. The CDR3 sequence: CSAWGGEKLFF. The CDR3 DNA sequence: TGCAGTGCTTGGGGGGGTGAAAAACTGTTTTTT.

Only a few counts were recorded for this clone. This chain connects TRBV5-6 to TRBJ1-6; D is uncertain. Trimming removed 1 base from V and 13 bases from J, with 9 bases in between. CDR1 is SGHDT and CDR2 is YYEEEE in the germline V gene. This CDR3 region has 12 residues. As DNA, the CDR3 is TGTGCCAGCAGCTTGCCCGCGACGCCCCTCCACTTT. Translation gives CASSLPATPLHF.

The chain joins TRBV30 to TRBJ1-1; 11 bases are shared with TRBD1. The germline CDR1 and CDR2 sequences are GTSNPN and SVGIG (reference sequence). The CDR3 spans 14 residues. The trim removed 4 bases at V and 6 bases at J, leaving 7 bases unmatched. The CDR3 DNA follows: TGTGCCTGGACAGCGGGACAGGGGGACTCTGAAGCTTTCTTT. Protein: CAWTAGQGDSEAFF.

The rearrangement uses TRBV6-5 and TRBJ2-7; 10 bases match TRBD1. Germline CDR1 is MNHEY and CDR2 is SVGAGI. With V trimmed by 2 bases and J by 3 bases, 4 bases remained unmatched. The CDR3 has 15 amino acids. The CDR3 here is CASSYARDRGYEQYF. The CDR3 region has the DNA TGTGCCAGCAGTTACGCCCGGGACAGGGGCTACGAGCAGTACTTC.

The chain carries TRBV6-1 and TRBJ2-5; D is unclear. Trimming took 8 bases from V and 5 from J, leaving 6 bases between them. This CDR3 is built from 10 residues. The germline gives CDR1 MNHNS, CDR2 SASEGT. The CDR3 DNA is TGTGCCAGCGGATATGAGACCCAGTACTTC. Amino acid sequence: CASGYETQYF.

The rearrangement links TRBV9 to TRBJ2-5, with 9 bases fitting TRBD2. This CDR3 region has 15 residues. V trimming: 3 bases; J trimming: 7 bases; junction bases outside the gene matches: 10. Germline lookup yields CDR1 SGDLS and CDR2 YYNGEE. CDR3 loop: CASSAGTSSVVTQYF. The CDR3 DNA follows: TGTGCCAGCAGCGCCGGGACTAGCTCCGTAGTGACCCAGTACTTC.

The chain recombines TRBV4-1 with TRBJ2-7; D gene ambiguous. Germline V lookup: CDR1 MGHRA, CDR2 YSYEKL. This CDR3 spans 14 amino acids. V was shortened by 0 bases and J by 5 bases, with 11 bases between the two germline ends. The CDR3 spells CASSQDSMLNEQYF. CDR3 DNA: TGCGCCAGCAGCCAAGATTCGATGCTGAACGAGCAGTACTTC.

V gene TRBV30 combines with J gene TRBJ2-6; no clear D gene. CDR1 is GTSNPN and CDR2 is SVGIG in the germline V gene (reference sequence). This CDR3 comprises 15 residues. The V end was cut by 5 bases, the J end by 0 bases, with 11 bases between. CDR3 amino acids: CAWGKKFSGANVLTF. The CDR3 region has the DNA TGTGCCTGGGGTAAAAAGTTCTCTGGGGCCAACGTCCTGACTTTC.

The chain combines TRBV7-5 with TRBJ1-5. TRBV7-5 is a pseudogene locus. The CDR3 covers 16 residues. The CDR3 sequence: CARSPPGGIGNQPQHF. The CDR3 nucleotides read TGTGCCAGAAGTCCTCCCGGGGGGATTGGCAATCAGCCCCAGCATTTT.

This chain joins TRBV18 and TRBJ1-5; no definite D call. The V gene lost 5 bases and the J gene lost 4 bases, with 9 bases spanning the gap. Germline CDR1 KGHSH, CDR2 LQKENI. This CDR3 is built from 13 residues. CDR3 sequence: CASSGDWNQPQHF. In DNA form, the CDR3 reads TGTGCCAGCTCAGGGGATTGGAATCAGCCCCAGCATTTT.

This clone is medium-sized. The V gene is TRBV10-3, the J gene TRBJ2-7; D tentatively reads TRBD1 or TRBD2 (5 bases each). Germline V gives CDR1 ENHRY, CDR2 SYGVKD. The CDR3 loop spans 20 amino acids. Trimming removed 6 bases from V and 0 bases from J, with 30 bases in between. CDR3 sequence: CAISGPGTSQWVLSSYEQYF. The CDR3 DNA reads TGTGCCATCAGCGGACCCGGGACGTCCCAGTGGGTGCTTAGCTCCTACGAGCAGTACTTC.

This clone was counted between two and nine times. V is TRBV30 and J is TRBJ1-1, with unresolved D. Germline loops: CDR1 GTSNPN, CDR2 SVGIG (reference sequence). With 4 bases removed from V and 8 bases from J, the gap between germline ends came to 14 bases. The CDR3 runs to 12 residues. In DNA form, the CDR3 reads TGTGCCTGGATCCCAGGACCCCCCGAAGCTTTCTTT. This translates into CAWIPGPPEAFF.

For the CDR3, the DNA is TGTGCCAGCAGGACCGGGACAGGAGTCTACGAGCAGTACTTC. Its translation is CASRTGTGVYEQYF. The chain recombines TRBV28 with TRBJ2-7; TRBD1 matches at 8 bases. Germline values: CDR1 MDHEN, CDR2 SYDVKM. With 6 bases clipped from V and 3 bases from J, the junction kept 7 bases outside the gene matches. The CDR3 is 14 amino acids.

The gene calls are TRBV4-2 and TRBJ2-7; 9 bases are shared with TRBD2. Germline CDR1 and CDR2: LGHNA and YNFKEQ. This CDR3 spans 17 amino acids. V trimming: 3 bases; J trimming: 3 bases; junction bases outside the gene matches: 12. CDR3 sequence reads: CASSHERLAEELYEQYF. The CDR3 bases are TGTGCCAGCAGCCATGAGAGACTAGCGGAGGAGCTCTACGAGCAGTACTTC.

The genes are TRBV19 and TRBJ2-7; D is possibly TRBD2 (5 bases). The germline V gene encodes CDR1 LNHDA and CDR2 SQIVND (reference sequence). The CDR3 contains 13 residues. V was shortened by 11 bases and J by 0 bases, with 14 bases between the two germline ends. The CDR3 nucleotides are TGTGCCTCCAGAACCGGGAACTCCTACGAGCAGTACTTC. Translation gives CASRTGNSYEQYF.

This clone was counted a few times. The chain is built from TRBV9 and TRBJ1-2; D is ambiguous. V lost 0 bases to trimming and J lost 8 bases, with 8 bases between them. This CDR3 region has 12 residues. CDR1 and CDR2 (germline): SGDLS, YYNGEE. The CDR3 coding sequence is TGTGCCAGCAGCGTAGAGGAGAGAGGCTACACCTTC. Translated: CASSVEERGYTF.

The CDR3: CASSSKAGMRSDTQYF. The CDR3 nucleotides are TGCGCCAGCAGCTCAAAAGCGGGAATGAGATCAGATACGCAGTATTTT. This rearrangement joins TRBV5-1 to TRBJ2-3, with TRBD2 matching over 7 bases. V trimming: 3 bases; J trimming: 4 bases; junction bases outside the gene matches: 11. CDR3 length: 16 amino acids. Per the germline V gene, CDR1 is SGHRS and CDR2 is YFSETQ.

This chain links TRBV4-3 with TRBJ2-1; D remains ambiguous. Trimming cost V 6 bases and J 1 base, with 16 bases left between them. Germline V gene lookup returns CDR1 LGHNA and CDR2 YSLEER. The CDR3 has 16 residues. The CDR3 here is CASSVTVALSYNEQFF. CDR3 sequence (DNA): TGCGCCAGCAGTGTCACAGTCGCCCTATCCTACAATGAGCAGTTCTTC.

The chain links TRBV10-3 to TRBJ1-5, with TRBD1 as a possible D gene (6 bases). The V end lost 0 bases, the J end lost 3 bases, and 15 bases lay between the germline ends. The germline gives CDR1 ENHRY, CDR2 SYGVKD. This CDR3 is built from 17 residues. CDR3 amino acids: CAISESSGGGANQPQHF. The CDR3 coding sequence is TGTGCCATCAGTGAGTCAAGTGGCGGGGGCGCCAATCAGCCCCAGCATTTT.

The V call is TRBV28, the J call TRBJ1-1; D is possibly TRBD1 (6 bases). Germline CDR1 reads MDHEN; CDR2 reads SYDVKM. The CDR3 covers 13 residues. V was trimmed by 5 bases and J by 8 bases, leaving 15 bases between them. CDR3 region: CASSTGGGKEAFF. As DNA, the CDR3 is TGTGCCAGCAGTACTGGGGGGGGCAAGGAAGCTTTCTTT.

The V call is TRBV7-6, the J call TRBJ2-5, with a possible D match to TRBD1 (5 bases). The germline CDR1 and CDR2 sequences are SGHVS and FNYEAQ. Trimming shortened V by 0 bases and J by 5 bases, and 19 bases separated the two germline ends. The CDR3 has 17 residues. The CDR3 protein is CASSLAGRNAPGETQYF. The DNA for the CDR3 is TGTGCCAGCAGCTTAGCCGGGCGGAATGCGCCAGGGGAGACCCAGTACTTC.

This clone was counted once. The chain uses TRBV11-2 and TRBJ1-1; D remains unclear. This CDR3 is built from 15 residues. The ends were cut back, 0 bases at V and 4 bases at J, with 12 bases in the middle. Germline V gives CDR1 SGHAT, CDR2 FQNNGV. The CDR3 loop reads CASSLEWEVLTEAFF. For the CDR3, the DNA is TGTGCCAGCAGCTTAGAATGGGAAGTTCTCACTGAAGCTTTCTTT. Supplemented by reference TRBV11-2 and TRBJ1-1, the full variable domain reads EAGVAQSPRYKIIEKRQSVAFWCNPISGHATLYWYQQILGQGPKLLIQFQNNGVVDDSQLPKDRFSAERLKGVDSTLKIQPAKLEDSAVYLCASSLEWEVLTEAFFGQGTRLTVV.

V and J are TRBV7-6 and TRBJ2-1, with D uncertain. CDR1 SGHVS and CDR2 FNYEAQ come from the germline V gene. V shed 5 bases and J shed 8 bases, with 13 bases lying between them. The length of the CDR3 is 13 residues. CDR3 loop: CASSRRSGDEQFF. For the CDR3, the DNA is TGTGCCAGCAGCCGACGGAGTGGAGATGAGCAGTTCTTC.

V and J are TRBV12-5 and TRBJ1-1; 8 bases are shared with TRBD1. The CDR3 is 12 residues long. CDR1 and CDR2 from the germline V gene are LGHNT and FRNRAP. V shed 5 bases and J 11 bases; nucleotides not matched to a gene: 7. CDR3 sequence (DNA): TGTGCTAGTGGTCTCGGACAGGGTAGGGCTTTCTTT. This gives the protein CASGLGQGRAFF.

The V and J genes are TRBV18 and TRBJ2-7; a weak D match, TRBD2 (5 bases). Deletions cut 1 base from V and 2 bases from J, with 9 bases between. Germline values: CDR1 KGHSH, CDR2 LQKENI. The CDR3 contains 14 residues. The DNA of the CDR3 is TGTGCCAGCTCACCACGGAAGGGAGCCTACGAGCAGTACTTC. Translating it yields CASSPRKGAYEQYF.

The rearrangement uses TRBV21-1 and TRBJ2-3; TRBD2 is taken as the D call from the table, unchecked against the DNA. TRBV21-1 is a pseudogene. The CDR3 spans 21 residues. This chain's CDR3 is CASSKMTGLAGGRRFGDTQYF. The DNA of the CDR3 is TGTGCCAGCAGCAAAATGACGGGACTAGCGGGAGGGAGGAGGTTCGGAGATACGCAGTATTTT.

V and J are TRBV30 and TRBJ1-1; TRBD1 is a possible D gene (5 bases). CDR3 length: 12 residues. The germline V and J ends were trimmed by 4 bases and 4 bases, with 10 bases remaining between them. Germline V lookup: CDR1 GTSNPN, CDR2 SVGIG (reference sequence). For the CDR3, the DNA is TGTGCCTGGACCTCGGACACCACTGAAGCTTTCTTT. This sequence encodes CAWTSDTTEAFF.